The rows below give T cell receptor beta chains drawn from one sample of a study of T cell repertoires in cytomegalovirus infection. What these receptors recognize is not known. A single record per CDR3 protein comes from TCRdb applying MiXCR to the reads. The sample holds some 68,000 distinct CDR3 sequences, about 22% seen once. Sequencing was done on a sample of PBMCs, sequenced either directly or after in vitro stimulation (not recorded which). These receptors were obtained from a human donor in good health (CMV status not recorded). Some clones in this sample may be carry-over from other donors' samples. Each CDR3 is given with its conserved first and last residue. D genes are given only for firm matches. A row's size may be missing; if present it is once, few, many or a size class.

size: few; D: .; V: TRBV7-3; J: TRBJ1-5; CDR3: CASSLPLGEGGNQPQHF; DNA: TGTGCCAGCAGCTTACCCCTCGGGGAGGGTGGCAATCAGCCCCAGCATTTT
size: .; D: .; V: TRBV7-6; J: TRBJ2-1; CDR3: CASSPRRRISYNEQFF; DNA: TGTGCCAGCAGCCCTAGGCGGAGGATCTCCTACAATGAGCAGTTCTTC
size: few; D: TRBD1; V: TRBV7-2; J: TRBJ2-5; CDR3: CASSSLPGQGETQYF; DNA: TGTGCCAGCAGTTCACTGCCGGGACAGGGAGAGACCCAGTACTTC
size: few; D: .; V: TRBV7-8; J: TRBJ2-7; CDR3: CASSLDSSTYEQYF; DNA: TGTGCCAGCAGCTTAGATTCGAGTACCTACGAGCAGTACTTC
size: .; D: TRBD1; V: TRBV12-3/TRBV12-4; J: TRBJ2-2; CDR3: CASSSTHRDRGKAGELFF; DNA: TGTGCCAGCAGCTCGACCCACCGGGACAGGGGGAAAGCCGGGGAGCTGTTTTTT
size: .; D: .; V: TRBV4-3; J: TRBJ1-5; CDR3: CASSQDRRGHQPQHF; DNA: TGCGCCAGCAGCCAAGATCGGAGGGGCCACCAGCCCCAGCATTTT
size: few; D: TRBD1; V: TRBV6-5; J: TRBJ1-2; CDR3: CASSAQGQGALGYTF; DNA: TGTGCCAGCAGCGCCCAGGGACAGGGGGCGCTTGGCTACACCTTC
size: .; D: .; V: TRBV5-6; J: TRBJ1-1; CDR3: CASSLGGVDTEAFF; DNA: TGTGCCAGCAGCTTGGGGGGGGTGGATACTGAAGCTTTCTTT
size: many; D: TRBD1; V: TRBV7-9; J: TRBJ1-5; CDR3: CASSLEGGGQPQHF; DNA: TGTGCCAGCAGCTTAGAAGGGGGCGGTCAGCCCCAGCATTTT
size: few; D: .; V: TRBV12-3/TRBV12-4; J: TRBJ2-5; CDR3: CASSFGYQETQYF; DNA: TGTGCCAGCAGTTTCGGGTACCAAGAGACCCAGTACTTC
size: few; D: TRBD2; V: TRBV20-1; J: TRBJ2-3; CDR3: CSARGDYPRSTDTQYF; DNA: TGCAGTGCTAGAGGGGACTATCCTAGGAGCACAGATACGCAGTATTTT
size: many; D: TRBD2; V: TRBV7-2; J: TRBJ2-5; CDR3: CASSVKLAGGGGETQYF; DNA: TGTGCCAGCAGCGTTAAACTAGCGGGAGGGGGAGGAGAGACCCAGTACTTC
size: many; D: .; V: TRBV7-2; J: TRBJ2-2; CDR3: CASSLAGGWNTGELFF; DNA: TGTGCCAGCAGCTTAGCAGGCGGGTGGAACACCGGGGAGCTGTTTTTT
size: few; D: .; V: TRBV6-6; J: TRBJ1-5; CDR3: CASSYSTGNSNQPQHF; DNA: TGTGCCAGCAGTTACTCCACAGGGAATAGCAATCAGCCCCAGCATTTT